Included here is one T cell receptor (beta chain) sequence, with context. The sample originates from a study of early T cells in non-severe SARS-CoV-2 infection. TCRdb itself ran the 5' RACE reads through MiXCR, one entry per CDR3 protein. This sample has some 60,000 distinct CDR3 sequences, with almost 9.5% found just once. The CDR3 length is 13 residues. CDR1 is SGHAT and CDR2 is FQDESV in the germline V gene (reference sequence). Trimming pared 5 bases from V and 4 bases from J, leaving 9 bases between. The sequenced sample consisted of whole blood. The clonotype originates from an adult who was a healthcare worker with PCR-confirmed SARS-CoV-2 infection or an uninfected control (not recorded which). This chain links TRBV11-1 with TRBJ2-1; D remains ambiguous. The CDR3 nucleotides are TGTGCCAGCAGCCCCGAGCTTTACAATGAGCAGTTCTTC. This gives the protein CASSPELYNEQFF.